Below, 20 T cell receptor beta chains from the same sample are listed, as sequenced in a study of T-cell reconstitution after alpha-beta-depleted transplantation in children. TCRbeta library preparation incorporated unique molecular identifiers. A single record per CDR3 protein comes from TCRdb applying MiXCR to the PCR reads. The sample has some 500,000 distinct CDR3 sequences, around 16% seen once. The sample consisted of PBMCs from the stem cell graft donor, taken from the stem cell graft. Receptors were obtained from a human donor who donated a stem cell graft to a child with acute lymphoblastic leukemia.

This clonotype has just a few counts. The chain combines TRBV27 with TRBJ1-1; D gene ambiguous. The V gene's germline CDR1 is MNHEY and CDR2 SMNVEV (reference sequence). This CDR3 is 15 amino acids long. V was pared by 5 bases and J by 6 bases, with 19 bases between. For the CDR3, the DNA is TGTGCCAGCAGTGCTATTCCCCTTGGGAGGGCTGAAGCTTTCTTT. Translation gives CASSAIPLGRAEAFF.

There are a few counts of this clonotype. CDR3 loop: CASSLEQGAGTGELFF. The CDR3 region has the DNA TGTGCCAGCAGCTTAGAACAGGGGGCGGGCACCGGGGAGCTGTTTTTT. V gene TRBV7-8 combines with J gene TRBJ2-2, with 9 positions matching TRBD1. V was clipped by 1 base and J by 4 bases; unmatched bases: 4. This CDR3 contains 16 residues. Germline-derived CDR1 and CDR2 are SGHVS and FQNEAQ.

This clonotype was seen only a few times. CDR3 DNA sequence: TGTGCCAGCAGTTACTCGTCCGGGGGCGGAAACACCATATATTTT. Its protein is CASSYSSGGGNTIYF. The V and J genes are TRBV6-2 or TRBV6-3 and TRBJ1-3; the D gene is possibly TRBD1 (6 bases). Deletions cut 0 bases from V and 4 bases from J, with 10 bases between. Germline-derived CDR1 and CDR2 are MNHEY and SVGEGT. The CDR3 extends over 15 amino acids.

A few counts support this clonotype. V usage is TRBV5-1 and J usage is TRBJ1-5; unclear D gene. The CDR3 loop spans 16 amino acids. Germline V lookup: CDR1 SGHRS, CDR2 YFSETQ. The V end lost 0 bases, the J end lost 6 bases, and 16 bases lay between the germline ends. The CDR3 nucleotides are TGCGCCAGCAGCTTGGCCCCAGGCGGCGCAGGTCAGCCCCAGCATTTT. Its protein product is CASSLAPGGAGQPQHF.

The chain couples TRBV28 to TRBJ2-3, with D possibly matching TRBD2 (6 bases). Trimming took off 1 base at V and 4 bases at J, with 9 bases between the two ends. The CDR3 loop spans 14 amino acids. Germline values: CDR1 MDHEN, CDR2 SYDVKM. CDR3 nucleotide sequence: TGTGCCAGCAGTTTATTGGGAGGCGCAGATACGCAGTATTTT. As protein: CASSLLGGADTQYF.

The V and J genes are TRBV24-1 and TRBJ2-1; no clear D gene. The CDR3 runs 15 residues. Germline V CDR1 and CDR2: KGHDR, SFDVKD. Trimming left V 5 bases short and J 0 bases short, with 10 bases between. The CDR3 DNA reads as TGTGCCACCAGTGGATGGCCGGCCTCCTACAATGAGCAGTTCTTC. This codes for CATSGWPASYNEQFF.

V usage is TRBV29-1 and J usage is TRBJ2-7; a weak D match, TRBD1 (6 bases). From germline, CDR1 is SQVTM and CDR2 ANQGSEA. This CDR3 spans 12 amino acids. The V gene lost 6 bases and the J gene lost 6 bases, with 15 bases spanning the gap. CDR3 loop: CSVPTGIGEQYF. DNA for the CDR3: TGCAGCGTCCCTACAGGGATCGGCGAGCAGTACTTC.

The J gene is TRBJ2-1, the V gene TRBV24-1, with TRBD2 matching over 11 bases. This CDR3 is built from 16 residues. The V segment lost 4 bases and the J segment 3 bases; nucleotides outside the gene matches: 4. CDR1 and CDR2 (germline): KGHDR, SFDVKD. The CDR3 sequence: CATSDPGTSGYNEQFF. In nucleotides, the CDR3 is TGTGCCACCAGTGACCCGGGGACTAGCGGCTACAATGAGCAGTTCTTC.

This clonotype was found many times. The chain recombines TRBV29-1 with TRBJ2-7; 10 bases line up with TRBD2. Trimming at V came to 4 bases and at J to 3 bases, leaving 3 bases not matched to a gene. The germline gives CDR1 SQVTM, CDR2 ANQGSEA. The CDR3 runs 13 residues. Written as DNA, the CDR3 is TGCAGCGTTGTACTAGCGGGATACTACGAGCAGTACTTC. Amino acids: CSVVLAGYYEQYF.

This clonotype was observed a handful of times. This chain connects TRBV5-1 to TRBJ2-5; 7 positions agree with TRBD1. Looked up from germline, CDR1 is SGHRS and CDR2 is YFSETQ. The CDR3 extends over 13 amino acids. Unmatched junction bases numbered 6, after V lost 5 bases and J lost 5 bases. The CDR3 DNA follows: TGCGCCAGCAGACAGGGGACAACGGAGACCCAGTACTTC. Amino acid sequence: CASRQGTTETQYF.

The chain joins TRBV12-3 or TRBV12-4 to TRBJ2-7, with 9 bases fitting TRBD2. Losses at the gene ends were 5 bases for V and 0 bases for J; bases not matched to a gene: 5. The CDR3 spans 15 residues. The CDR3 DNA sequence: TGTGCCAGCAGTGGGAATAGCGGGAGCTCCTACGAGCAGTACTTC. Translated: CASSGNSGSSYEQYF.

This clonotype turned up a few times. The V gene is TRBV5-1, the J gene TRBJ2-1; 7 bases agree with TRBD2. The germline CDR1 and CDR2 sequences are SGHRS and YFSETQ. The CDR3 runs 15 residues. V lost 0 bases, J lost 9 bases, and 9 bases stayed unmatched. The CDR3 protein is CASSLEWVASGEQFF. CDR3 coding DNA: TGCGCCAGCAGCTTGGAATGGGTGGCTAGCGGTGAGCAGTTCTTC. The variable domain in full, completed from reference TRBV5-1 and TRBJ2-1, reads KAGVTQTPRYLIKTRGQQVTLSCSPISGHRSVSWYQQTPGQGLQFLFEYFSETQRNKGNFPGRFSGRQFSNSRSEMNVSTLELGDSALYLCASSLEWVASGEQFFGPGTRLTVL.

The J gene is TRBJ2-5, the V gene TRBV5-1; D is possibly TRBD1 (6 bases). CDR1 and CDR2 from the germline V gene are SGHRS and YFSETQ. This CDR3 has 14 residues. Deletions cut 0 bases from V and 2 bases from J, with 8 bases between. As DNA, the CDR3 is TGCGCCAGCAGCTTGGCAGGGGATCAAGAGACCCAGTACTTC. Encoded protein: CASSLAGDQETQYF. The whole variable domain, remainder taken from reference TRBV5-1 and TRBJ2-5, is KAGVTQTPRYLIKTRGQQVTLSCSPISGHRSVSWYQQTPGQGLQFLFEYFSETQRNKGNFPGRFSGRQFSNSRSEMNVSTLELGDSALYLCASSLAGDQETQYFGPGTRLLVL.

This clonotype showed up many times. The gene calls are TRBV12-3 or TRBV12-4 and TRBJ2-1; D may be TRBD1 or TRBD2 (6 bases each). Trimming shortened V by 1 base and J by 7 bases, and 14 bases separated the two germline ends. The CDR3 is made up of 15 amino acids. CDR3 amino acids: CASSLGGRRGNEQFF. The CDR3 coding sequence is TGTGCCAGCAGTTTAGGTGGAAGGAGGGGGAATGAGCAGTTCTTC.

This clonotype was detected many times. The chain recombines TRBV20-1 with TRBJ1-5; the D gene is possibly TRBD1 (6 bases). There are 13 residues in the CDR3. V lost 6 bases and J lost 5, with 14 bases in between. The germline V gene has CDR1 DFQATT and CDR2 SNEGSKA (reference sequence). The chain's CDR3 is CSASGGGDQPQHF. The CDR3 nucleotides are TGCAGTGCAAGCGGGGGCGGGGATCAGCCCCAGCATTTT.

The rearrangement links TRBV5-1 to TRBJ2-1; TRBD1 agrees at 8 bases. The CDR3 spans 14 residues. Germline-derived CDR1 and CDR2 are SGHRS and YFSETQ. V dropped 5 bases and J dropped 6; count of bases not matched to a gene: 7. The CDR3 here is CASREGQGFNEQFF. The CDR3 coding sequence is TGCGCCAGCAGGGAAGGACAGGGTTTCAATGAGCAGTTCTTC.

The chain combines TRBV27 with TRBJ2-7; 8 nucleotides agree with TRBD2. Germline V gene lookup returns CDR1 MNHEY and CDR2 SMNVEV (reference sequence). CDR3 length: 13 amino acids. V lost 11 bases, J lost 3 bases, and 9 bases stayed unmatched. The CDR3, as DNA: TGTGCCGCGGGATTAGCGGGACTCTACGAGCAGTACTTC. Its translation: CAAGLAGLYEQYF.

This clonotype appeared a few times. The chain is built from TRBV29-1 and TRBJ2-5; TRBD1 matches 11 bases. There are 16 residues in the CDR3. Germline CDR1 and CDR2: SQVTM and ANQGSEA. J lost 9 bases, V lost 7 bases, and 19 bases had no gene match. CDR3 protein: CSAEGNSGQGADAQYF. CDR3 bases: TGCAGCGCCGAGGGAAATTCTGGACAGGGGGCTGATGCCCAGTACTTC.

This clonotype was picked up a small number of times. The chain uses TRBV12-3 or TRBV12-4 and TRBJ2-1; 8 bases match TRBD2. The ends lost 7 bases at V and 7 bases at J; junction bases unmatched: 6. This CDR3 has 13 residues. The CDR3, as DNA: TGTGCCAGCATTAGGACTAGCCCTAATGAGCAGTTCTTC. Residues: CASIRTSPNEQFF.

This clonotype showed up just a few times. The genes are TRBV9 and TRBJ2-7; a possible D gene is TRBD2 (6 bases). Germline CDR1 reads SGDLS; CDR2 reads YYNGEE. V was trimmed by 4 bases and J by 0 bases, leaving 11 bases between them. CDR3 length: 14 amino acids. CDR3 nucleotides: TGTGCCAGCAGCTCCCTGGGGGGCTCCTACGAGCAGTACTTC. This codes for CASSSLGGSYEQYF. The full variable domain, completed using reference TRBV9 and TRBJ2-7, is DSGVTQTPKHLITATGQRVTLRCSPRSGDLSVYWYQQSLDQGLQFLIQYYNGEERAKGNILERFSAQQFPDLHSELNLSSLELGDSALYFCASSSLGGSYEQYFGPGTRLTVT.